The 10 T cell receptor beta chains below all came from one sample that was sequenced in a study of T cells after yellow fever vaccination. TCRdb re-called the 5' RACE reads with MiXCR, one entry per CDR3 protein. The sample lists 170,000 or so distinct CDR3 sequences; about 6.2% were seen once. Source: CD4+ T cells sorted from PBMCs, taken on the day of the first yellow fever vaccination. The origin of the receptors is a man younger than 35 who received the YFV17D yellow fever vaccine.

This clonotype appeared a few times. This rearrangement joins TRBV7-9 to TRBJ1-1, with 7 bases identical to TRBD1. The CDR3 contains 17 residues. With V trimmed by 2 bases and J by 0 bases, 9 bases remained unmatched. Germline CDR1 SEHNR, CDR2 FQNEAQ (reference sequence). CDR3 nucleotide sequence: TGTGCCAGCAGCTTATCTTCGGCAGGGGGTATGAACACTGAAGCTTTCTTT. Its translation is CASSLSSAGGMNTEAFF.

The chain recombines TRBV5-1 with TRBJ2-3; 10 bases line up with TRBD2. V trimming: 4 bases; J trimming: 7 bases; junction bases outside the gene matches: 9. The CDR3 consists of 15 residues. The V gene's germline CDR1 is SGHRS and CDR2 YFSETQ. CDR3 nucleotides: TGCGCCAGCAGCCTGCTAGCGGGGGCTCTCAATACGCAGTATTTT. It translates to CASSLLAGALNTQYF.

The chain uses TRBV5-4 and TRBJ1-4; maybe TRBD1 (6 bases). V was clipped by 4 bases and J by 0 bases, with 19 bases between them. The V gene's germline CDR1 is SGHNT and CDR2 YYREEE (reference sequence). The CDR3 has 18 amino acids. Here the CDR3 DNA reads TGTGCCAGCAGCAACCGGGGGGGGCCGAGAGCAACTAATGAAAAACTGTTTTTT. It specifies CASSNRGGPRATNEKLFF.

The genes are TRBV20-1 and TRBJ2-7; 14 bases map to TRBD2. The ends lost 6 bases at V and 6 bases at J; junction bases unmatched: 7. Germline assignment: CDR1 DFQATT and CDR2 SNEGSKA (reference sequence). This CDR3 has 14 amino acids. CDR3 bases: TGCAGTGCCACCCAGGGGACTAGCGGGGGCGAGCAGTACGTC. This gives the protein CSATQGTSGGEQYV.

This clonotype appeared many times. This chain connects TRBV6-2 or TRBV6-3 to TRBJ2-3; no reliable D call. From germline, CDR1 is MNHEY and CDR2 SVGEGT. The length of the CDR3 is 12 residues. With 7 bases removed from V and 4 bases from J, the gap between germline ends came to 9 bases. Here the CDR3 reads CASNGAADTQYF. The DNA for the CDR3 is TGTGCCAGCAACGGCGCGGCAGATACGCAGTATTTT.

The chain recombines TRBV18 with TRBJ1-2, with 9 positions matching TRBD1. The CDR3 extends over 15 amino acids. After removal of 3 bases from V and 2 bases from J, the junction contained 4 bases not matched to a gene. The germline V gene encodes CDR1 KGHSH and CDR2 LQKENI. For the CDR3, the DNA is TGTGCCAGCTCACCTGGGACAGGGCTCAACTATGGCTACACCTTC. As protein: CASSPGTGLNYGYTF.

This clonotype was seen more than once but under ten times. The rearrangement joins TRBV4-3 to TRBJ2-1, with D possibly matching TRBD2 (6 bases). Germline CDR1 is LGHNA and CDR2 is YSLEER. Trimming left V 0 bases short and J 2 bases short, with 11 bases between. This CDR3 comprises 16 residues. CDR3 loop: CASSQETPGAYNEQFF. CDR3 DNA sequence: TGCGCCAGCAGCCAAGAAACACCGGGGGCCTACAATGAGCAGTTCTTC.

In this sample, this clonotype turned up many times. The genes are TRBV7-2 and TRBJ2-1; 8 nucleotides match TRBD2. The germline CDR1 and CDR2 sequences are SGHTA and FQGNSA. The V gene end was trimmed by 1 base and the J gene end by 3 bases; junction bases not matched to a gene: 5. The CDR3 contains 16 residues. The CDR3 is CASSLGAGGHYNEQFF. DNA of the CDR3: TGTGCCAGCAGCTTAGGGGCGGGGGGCCACTACAATGAGCAGTTCTTC.

This clonotype was found a few times. The chain carries TRBV25-1 and TRBJ2-3; no clear D gene. V was clipped by 4 bases and J by 3 bases, with 11 bases between them. Germline CDR1 and CDR2: MGHDK and SYGVNS. The CDR3 length is 14 residues. CDR3 nucleotide sequence: TGTGCCAGCAGTGTAACGCAGAGTACAGATACGCAGTATTTT. This sequence encodes CASSVTQSTDTQYF.

This clonotype was seen many times. This chain connects TRBV24-1 to TRBJ2-1, with 15 bases identical to TRBD2. Per the germline V gene, CDR1 is KGHDR and CDR2 is SFDVKD. The V gene end was trimmed by 4 bases and the J gene end by 7 bases; junction bases not matched to a gene: 13. CDR3 length equals 19 residues. This CDR3 is CATSEHGLAGGAAPNEQFF. For the CDR3, the DNA is TGTGCCACCAGTGAGCACGGACTAGCGGGGGGGGCAGCTCCGAATGAGCAGTTCTTC.